This T cell receptor (beta chain) was obtained from a study of beta chain features in type 1 diabetes. Overall study results and limits: Type 1 diabetes patients had moderately but significantly shorter TCRB CDR3s in all four CD4+ subsets.

All of the isolated RNA was reverse transcribed, so expressed TCRB transcripts were sequenced. Using immunoSEQ multiplex PCR, the repertoire was profiled, and TCRdb retains in-frame clones only, with some absent. The data hold about 250,000 clones, with about a tenth observed a single time. Remarks on this clone: Its antigen remains unidentified.

Germline assignment: CDR1 SGHTA and CDR2 FQGNSA. The CDR3 runs 14 residues. V lost 5 bases, J lost 6 bases, and 14 bases lay in between. The sequencing sample was made of naive CD4+ T cells from blood. The chain combines TRBV7-2 with TRBJ2-1, with D possibly matching TRBD2 (6 bases). This sequence was found in a man aged 30 to 39 with type 1 diabetes. The CDR3 sequence is CASSQLGGTNEQFF. As DNA, the CDR3 is TGTGCCAGCAGCCAGTTGGGCGGGACCAATGAGCAGTTCTTC.